Each of the 24 T cell receptor beta chains below was sequenced from the same sample in a study of T-cell reconstitution after alpha-beta-depleted transplantation in children. The library targeted TCRbeta and was prepared with unique molecular identifiers. From the PCR reads, TCRdb called clonotypes with MiXCR, one entry per CDR3 protein. The data contain around 380,000 distinct CDR3 sequences, 11% of them singletons. The sequencing here drew on PBMCs from the stem cell graft donor, taken from the stem cell graft. Source of these receptors: a human donor who donated a stem cell graft to a child with acute myeloid leukemia.

This clonotype was seen a few times. This chain joins TRBV20-1 and TRBJ2-3; 7 bases fit TRBD1. The V segment lost 8 bases and the J segment 4 bases; nucleotides outside the gene matches: 9. Germline V lookup: CDR1 DFQATT, CDR2 SNEGSKA (reference sequence). This CDR3 is built from 13 residues. CDR3 nucleotide sequence: TGCAGTACAGGGGATGGGATATCAGATACGCAGTATTTT. Translation: CSTGDGISDTQYF.

This clonotype was observed a few times. The V call is TRBV11-2, the J call TRBJ1-1; D call uncertain. Per germline, CDR1 SGHAT and CDR2 FQNNGV. This CDR3 has 18 residues. V lost 2 bases and J lost 1, with 20 bases in between. CDR3 sequence: CASSLSPPKQRPNTEAFF. CDR3 nucleotide sequence: TGTGCCAGCAGCTTATCCCCCCCGAAACAGAGGCCGAACACTGAAGCTTTCTTT.

This chain joins TRBV5-1 and TRBJ2-1, with D maybe TRBD1 (6 bases). V gave up 4 bases and J gave up 2 bases, with 16 bases separating them. The CDR3 has 16 residues. Germline values: CDR1 SGHRS, CDR2 YFSETQ. CDR3 in amino acids: CASSDGQGTAYNEQFF. As DNA, the CDR3 is TGCGCCAGCAGCGACGGGCAGGGGACCGCCTACAATGAGCAGTTCTTC.

V usage is TRBV12-3 or TRBV12-4 and J usage is TRBJ1-2; 8 bases agree with TRBD1. V gave up 6 bases and J gave up 8 bases; unmatched junction bases: 8. This CDR3 comprises 13 residues. CDR3 sequence: CASSETGEVGYTF. CDR3 nucleotides: TGTGCCAGCAGCGAGACAGGGGAGGTGGGCTACACCTTC.

This chain joins TRBV5-1 and TRBJ1-6, with D maybe TRBD1 (5 bases). In germline, CDR1 is SGHRS, CDR2 YFSETQ. The CDR3 spans 14 residues. Between the trimmed V and J ends, which lost 4 bases and 9 bases, there was a span of 14 bases. Here the CDR3 DNA reads TGCGCCAGCAGCGATCCTGGGGGTCTTTCACCCCTCCACTTT. The encoded protein is CASSDPGGLSPLHF.

In this sample, this clonotype turned up a few times. V gene TRBV20-1 combines with J gene TRBJ2-3, with D possibly TRBD1 on 6 matching bases. The CDR3 loop spans 14 amino acids. CDR1 is DFQATT, CDR2 SNEGSKA, per germline (reference sequence). The V gene lost 5 bases and the J gene lost 0 bases, with 12 bases spanning the gap. The CDR3 DNA reads as TGCAGTGCTCAGGACAGCGGTAGCACAGATACGCAGTATTTT. Translating gives CSAQDSGSTDTQYF.

This clonotype turned up a few times. The DNA of the CDR3 is TGCAGTGCTAGAGATTGGACCTCTTTGGAGGAGCAGTACTTC. Its translation is CSARDWTSLEEQYF. The rearrangement links TRBV20-1 to TRBJ2-7; D uncertain. The ends were cut back, 0 bases at V and 7 bases at J, with 16 bases in the middle. The CDR3 loop spans 14 amino acids. The germline V gene has CDR1 DFQATT and CDR2 SNEGSKA (reference sequence).

The sample holds a few counts of this clonotype. This chain joins TRBV20-1 and TRBJ1-3; 8 bases fit TRBD1. CDR1 and CDR2 from the germline V gene are DFQATT and SNEGSKA (reference sequence). Trimming cost V 3 bases and J 4 bases; bases outside gene matches: 8. This CDR3 has 15 amino acids. The CDR3 region has the DNA TGCAGTGCTAGGGGTGACAGGGGTTCAGGAAACACCATATATTTT. This gives the protein CSARGDRGSGNTIYF.

As concerns this clonotype: A junction boundary mismatches the germline segment, possibly from a read error. The rearrangement joins TRBV20-1 to TRBJ2-6; possibly TRBD1 or TRBD2 for D (5 bases each). The CDR3 has 18 residues. Germline assignment: CDR1 DFQATT and CDR2 SNEGSKA (reference sequence). CDR3 nucleotide sequence: TGCAGTGCTGAGCCCCTGGGGGAATCTGGCTCTGGGGCCAACGGCCTGACTTTC. It translates to CSAEPLGESGSGANGLTF.

This rearrangement joins TRBV29-1 to TRBJ2-1; TRBD2 agrees at 10 bases. This CDR3 spans 14 amino acids. Germline trimming cut 6 bases from V and 1 base from J; bases unmatched to any gene: 3. Germline V lookup: CDR1 SQVTM, CDR2 ANQGSEA. The CDR3 DNA is TGCAGCGTCGTTAGCGGGAGGTCCTACAATGAGCAGTTCTTC. Translating gives CSVVSGRSYNEQFF.

A few counts support this clonotype. The rearrangement uses TRBV27 and TRBJ1-6; D uncertain. Germline loops: CDR1 MNHEY, CDR2 SMNVEV (reference sequence). CDR3 size: 14 residues. V lost 2 bases, J lost 7 bases, and 9 bases lay in between. The CDR3 protein is CASSLAGNNSPLHF. CDR3 nucleotide sequence: TGTGCCAGCAGTTTAGCGGGGAACAATTCACCCCTCCACTTT.

The chain recombines TRBV2 with TRBJ1-2; D unresolved. V dropped 6 bases and J dropped 8 bases, with 7 bases sitting between them. The CDR3 contains 10 residues. Per the germline V gene, CDR1 is SNHLY and CDR2 is FYNNEI. The CDR3 reads CASRREGYTF. In DNA, the CDR3 is TGTGCCAGCAGAAGGGAAGGCTACACCTTC.

This clonotype was recorded a few times. The CDR3 bases are TGTGCCATCAGTGAGTCGACGGGGATTAGACCCGAGAGGGAGACCCAGTACTTC. Translated: CAISESTGIRPERETQYF. This sequence joins TRBV10-3 and TRBJ2-5; tentative D call: TRBD2 (5 bases). This CDR3 contains 18 residues. CDR1 ENHRY and CDR2 SYGVKD come from the germline V gene. Trimming stripped 0 bases from V and 5 bases from J, with 22 bases between.

The rearrangement uses TRBV4-3 and TRBJ2-7, with D perhaps matching TRBD1 or TRBD2 (6 bases each). Germline CDR1 LGHNA, CDR2 YSLEER. The CDR3 spans 16 residues. The V end was cut by 0 bases, the J end by 2 bases, with 14 bases between. The CDR3 DNA follows: TGCGCCAGCAGCCAAGATGGGGGGACATCCCCCTACGAGCAGTACTTC. This encodes CASSQDGGTSPYEQYF.

The chain employs TRBV7-2 and TRBJ2-1; the match to TRBD2 covers 10 bases. V shed 5 bases, J shed 8 bases, and the junction held 9 bases outside the gene matches. This CDR3 contains 15 residues. Germline values: CDR1 SGHTA, CDR2 FQGNSA. CDR3 protein: CASSPRASGSDEQFF. The CDR3 coding sequence is TGTGCCAGCAGCCCCCGGGCTAGCGGGAGTGATGAGCAGTTCTTC. The variable domain in full, with the rest retrieved from reference TRBV7-2 and TRBJ2-1, is GAGVSQSPSNKVTEKGKDVELRCDPISGHTALYWYRQSLGQGLEFLIYFQGNSAPDKSGLPSDRFSAERTGGSVSTLTIQRTQQEDSAVYLCASSPRASGSDEQFFGPGTRLTVL.

This clonotype was seen only a few times. CDR3 sequence: CASSFPGGLAGGSEQFF. Written as DNA, the CDR3 is TGTGCCAGCAGCTTCCCGGGAGGACTAGCGGGAGGAAGTGAGCAGTTCTTC. This chain connects TRBV7-9 to TRBJ2-1; 14 positions match TRBD2. Looked up from germline, CDR1 is SEHNR and CDR2 is FQNEAQ (reference sequence). Unmatched junction bases numbered 10, after V lost 3 bases and J lost 9 bases. The CDR3 covers 17 residues.

There are a few counts of this clonotype. The chain recombines TRBV6-1 with TRBJ2-6; 8 bases match TRBD1. The CDR3 has 16 amino acids. The V and J ends lost 3 bases and 4 bases, in that order; junction bases with no gene match: 5. CDR1 is MNHNS, CDR2 SASEGT, per germline. Written as DNA, the CDR3 is TGTGCCAGCAGTGATGGCAGGGGGCGGGGGGCCAACGTCCTGACTTTC. Protein sequence: CASSDGRGRGANVLTF.

This clonotype appeared many times. The V and J genes are TRBV7-9 and TRBJ2-5, with 8 bases that match TRBD1. The CDR3 has 13 residues. The ends lost 5 bases at V and 3 bases at J; junction bases unmatched: 2. The germline V gene has CDR1 SEHNR and CDR2 FQNEAQ (reference sequence). CDR3 DNA: TGTGCCAGCAGCCCGACAGGGGAAGAGACCCAGTACTTC. It yields the protein CASSPTGEETQYF. Supplemented by reference TRBV7-9 and TRBJ2-5, the full variable domain reads DTGVSQNPRHKITKRGQNVTFRCDPISEHNRLYWYRQTLGQGPEFLTYFQNEAQLEKSRLLSDRFSAERPKGSFSTLEIQRTEQGDSAMYLCASSPTGEETQYFGPGTRLLVL.

This clonotype was counted between two and nine times. The V and J genes are TRBV7-3 and TRBJ2-1, with 10 bases aligning to TRBD2. V was clipped by 5 bases and J by 2 bases; unmatched bases: 3. This CDR3 contains 15 residues. From germline, CDR1 is SGHTA and CDR2 FQGTGA. CDR3 coding DNA: TGTGCCAGCAGCCAAACTAGCGGGACCTACAATGAGCAGTTCTTC. Residues: CASSQTSGTYNEQFF.

The V and J genes are TRBV10-3 and TRBJ2-1; either TRBD1 or TRBD2 may supply D (5 bases each). The CDR3 extends over 11 amino acids. V was cut by 5 bases and J by 15 bases, with 14 bases left in between. The V gene's germline CDR1 is ENHRY and CDR2 SYGVKD. Written as DNA, the CDR3 is TGTGCCATCAGTAGGACTCAGGGTCTGTTCTTC. Protein product: CAISRTQGLFF.

In its sample, this clonotype was seen a few times. The CDR3 DNA reads as TGTGCCAGCAGCGGCAGACAGGGGGCAAACACCGGGGAGCTGTTTTTT. Translation: CASSGRQGANTGELFF. This chain links TRBV5-4 with TRBJ2-2; 10 bases match TRBD1. Germline V CDR1 and CDR2: SGHNT, YYREEE (reference sequence). V gave up 4 bases and J gave up 2 bases; unmatched junction bases: 5. This CDR3 region has 16 residues. Using reference TRBV5-4 and TRBJ2-2 for the parts outside the CDR3, the full variable domain is ETGVTQSPTHLIKTRGQQVTLRCSSQSGHNTVSWYQQALGQGPQFIFQYYREEENGRGNFPPRFSGLQFPNYSSELNVNALELDDSALYLCASSGRQGANTGELFFGEGSRLTVL.

There are a few counts of this clonotype. The chain uses TRBV5-1 and TRBJ2-7, with D perhaps TRBD2 (5 bases). Trimming stripped 4 bases from V and 4 bases from J, with 18 bases between. CDR1 and CDR2 from the germline V gene are SGHRS and YFSETQ. The CDR3 length is 15 residues. The CDR3 region has the DNA TGCGCCAGCAGCCTTGGTTCAGTAGGGAGTTACGAGCAGTACTTC. It codes for CASSLGSVGSYEQYF.

This clonotype was observed a few times. The rearrangement uses TRBV5-1 and TRBJ2-1, with 8 bases matching TRBD1. CDR3 length: 14 residues. V dropped 7 bases and J dropped 4; count of bases not matched to a gene: 7. From germline, CDR1 is SGHRS and CDR2 YFSETQ. The CDR3 loop is CASFPGQVYNEQFF. CDR3 DNA sequence: TGCGCCAGCTTTCCGGGACAGGTGTACAATGAGCAGTTCTTC.

The chain joins TRBV5-1 to TRBJ2-5; D call uncertain. The CDR3 consists of 14 residues. Germline V gives CDR1 SGHRS, CDR2 YFSETQ. Trimming took off 2 bases at V and 4 bases at J, with 12 bases between the two ends. The CDR3 protein is CASSFISQTETQYF. CDR3 nucleotides: TGCGCCAGCAGCTTCATCAGCCAGACAGAGACCCAGTACTTC.